These T cell receptor beta chains were read from a single sample in a study of OX40 agonist ivuxolimab in advanced cancers. Sequencing was performed with immunoSEQ multiplex PCR; in TCRdb, only in-frame clones are kept and a portion is missing. The sample includes fewer than 70,000 clones, roughly 90% of them seen just once. Sequenced here: CD4+ or CD8+ T cells sorted from blood, sampled in a trial of the OX40 agonist ivuxolimab. The receptors shown here come from an adult with an advanced solid tumor such as melanoma, head and neck, liver or kidney cancer. CDR3s include the opening cysteine and the closing phenylalanine or tryptophan. D genes are given only for firm matches. Not all rows give a size; the values are once, few, many and, for expanded clones, a class.

j_call v_call clone_size d_call cdr3_nt cdr3_aa
TRBJ2-3 TRBV6-1 - TRBD2 TGTGCCAGCAGTGAATGGTCGACTAGCGGGGCGCAGTATTTT CASSEWSTSGAQYF
TRBJ2-1 TRBV29-1 few - TGCAGCGTTCCGACGGACCGCCTTTACAATGAGCAGTTCTTC CSVPTDRLYNEQFF
TRBJ2-7 TRBV14 - - TGTGCCAGCAGCCCGACAGAGTTCGCCTACGAGCAGTACTTC CASSPTEFAYEQYF
TRBJ2-1 TRBV9 - - TGTGCCAGCAGTGGACAGAGAAGCTCCTACAATGAGCAGTTCTTC CASSGQRSSYNEQFF
TRBJ2-1 TRBV7-9 - - TGTGCCAGCAGCTTAACAGCCAATGAGCAGTTCTTC CASSLTANEQFF
TRBJ1-3 TRBV29-1 - - TGCAGCGTTGTCAGAGCTGGAAACACCATATATTTT CSVVRAGNTIYF
TRBJ1-1 TRBV27 - TRBD1 TGTGCCAGCAGTTTATCGGGGACAGGGGGCGCGTTGGCGGAAGCTTTCTTT CASSLSGTGGALAEAFF
TRBJ2-1 TRBV18 - - TGTGCCAGCTCACGGGGTAGCTCCTACAATGAGCAGTTCTTC CASSRGSSYNEQFF
TRBJ1-1 TRBV28 - - TGTGCCATTTGGGACTATACGAACACTGAAGCTTTCTTT CAIWDYTNTEAFF
TRBJ1-1 TRBV2 - - TGTGCCAGCAGTGAGGACAGTGAAGCTTTCTTT CASSEDSEAFF
TRBJ1-5 TRBV7-2 - TRBD1 TGTGCCAGCAGCCTCCGACAGGGCAGCAATCAGCCCCAGCATTTT CASSLRQGSNQPQHF
TRBJ2-5 TRBV9 - - TGTGCCAGCAGCGAAGGCCCCTACAGGGGAGGAGAGACCCAGTACTTC CASSEGPYRGGETQYF
TRBJ2-2 TRBV11-2 - - TGTGCCAGCAGCATAACCAGGGAGACCGGGGAGCTGTTTTTT CASSITRETGELFF
TRBJ2-3 TRBV5-1 - - TGCGCCAGCAGCTTAAGCACAGATACGCAGTATTTT CASSLSTDTQYF
TRBJ2-5 TRBV28 once - TGTGCCAGCAGCCCCGGAGGGGGAACCTCTAAGACCCAGTACTTC CASSPGGGTSKTQYF
TRBJ2-7 TRBV6-6 - TRBD1 TGTGCCAGCAGTCCACAGACAGGGCCCTACGAGCAGTACTTC CASSPQTGPYEQYF
TRBJ1-1 TRBV9 - - TGTGCCAGCAGCCCGCGGGAGGGGATGAACACTGAAGCTTTCTTT CASSPREGMNTEAFF
TRBJ2-1 TRBV28 - - TGTGCCAGCACGGGGTCGGGTGGGGGCGAAAAGCTGACGTCTAATGAGCAGTTCTTC CASTGSGGGEKLTSNEQFF
TRBJ2-2 TRBV5-6 once TRBD1 TGTGCCAGCAGCCTTACAGGGGTGGGAACCGGGGAGCTGTTTTTT CASSLTGVGTGELFF
TRBJ2-7 TRBV18 - - TGTGCCAGCTCGCCGCCCTCCTACGAGCAGTACTTC CASSPPSYEQYF
TRBJ2-1 TRBV21-1 once - - CASSWSVAGGTLYNEQFF
TRBJ2-1 TRBV5-1 - - TGCGCCAGCAGCATAGGGACCATGTGGGATGAGCAGTTCTTC CASSIGTMWDEQFF
TRBJ1-2 TRBV6-5 - TRBD1 TGTGCCAGCAGCCTCAGGGGACAGGGTCCTTTGGGCTACACCTTC CASSLRGQGPLGYTF
TRBJ2-4 TRBV30 - - TGTGCCTGGAGAAAAGGGGTTTATGCCATAGCCAAAAACATTCAGTACTTC CAWRKGVYAIAKNIQYF
TRBJ1-1 TRBV30 - - TGTGCCTGGAGTGTCCAGGGAAACACTGAAGCTTTCTTT CAWSVQGNTEAFF
TRBJ1-5 TRBV19 - - TGTGCCAGTACATGGTCAGGGGATCTTCAGCCCCAGCATTTT CASTWSGDLQPQHF
TRBJ2-3 TRBV9 - - TGTGCCAGCAGTTTTCGACAGAGCACAGATACGCAGTATTTT CASSFRQSTDTQYF
TRBJ2-7 TRBV6-6 - - TGTGCCAGCCTCCCGGACTACTCCTACGAGCAGTACTTC CASLPDYSYEQYF
TRBJ1-4 TRBV19 few - TGTGCCAGTAGTCCTCTCCTACAGGGCGTTAATGAAAAACTGTTTTTT CASSPLLQGVNEKLFF
TRBJ1-4 TRBV7-5 medium-sized - TGTGTCAGAAGCGGAAAAGGGGGGCAGAAACTGTTTTTT CVRSGKGGQKLFF
TRBJ2-5 TRBV7-3 - TRBD1 TGTGCCAGCAGCTCGTCCGGCGGCAGGGGGGAGACCCAGTACTTC CASSSSGGRGETQYF
TRBJ2-7 TRBV6-6 - - TGTGCCAGCAGGGATCAGTACGAGCAGTACTTC CASRDQYEQYF
TRBJ1-2 TRBV5-4 once TRBD1 TGTGCCAGCAGCTTAGGACAGGGGGCTTACTATGGCTACACCTTC CASSLGQGAYYGYTF
TRBJ2-3 TRBV29-1 - TRBD2 TGCAGCGTTGAAAAGGGAACTAGCGCAGATACGCAGTATTTT CSVEKGTSADTQYF
TRBJ2-7 TRBV7-9 few - TGTGCCAGCAGCTTAGCGGTGGGGATTGGGCAGTACTTC CASSLAVGIGQYF
TRBJ1-2 TRBV4-3 - - TGCGCCAGCAGCCACCCTACAGTTAACTATGGCTACACCTTC CASSHPTVNYGYTF
TRBJ1-5 TRBV6-1 - TRBD1 TGTGCCAGCACTGGTACAGGGGGCAGGCAGCCCCAGCATTTT CASTGTGGRQPQHF
TRBJ2-5 TRBV25-1 - - TGTGCCAGCAGTGAATTGCGGACAGCTAAAGAGACCCAGTACTTC CASSELRTAKETQYF
TRBJ1-2 TRBV2 - - TGTGCCAGCAGTGAACAGGGGACTAACTATGGCTACACCTTC CASSEQGTNYGYTF
TRBJ2-1 TRBV5-1 - - TGCGCCAGCAGCTTCCGAGCTAATGAGCAGTTCTTC CASSFRANEQFF
TRBJ2-7 TRBV9 - - TGTGCCAGCAGCGTACAGGGCGGATCCTACGAGCAGTACTTC CASSVQGGSYEQYF
TRBJ1-5 TRBV23-1 - - TGCGCCAGCAGTCAAACGCGGGCTAGCAATCAGCCCCAGCATTTT CASSQTRASNQPQHF
TRBJ1-2 TRBV7-2 - - TGTGCCAGCAGCGCGTTGACCGGGGGTTGGGGCTACACCTTC CASSALTGGWGYTF
TRBJ1-5 TRBV19 - TRBD1 TGTGCCAGTGGAGGCTCAGGGGGCCTTACTCAGCCCCAGCATTTT CASGGSGGLTQPQHF
TRBJ2-1 TRBV7-2 - TRBD1 TGTGCCAGCAGCTTACTGGGGTCGACAGGGGGCATAAATGAGCAGTTCTTC CASSLLGSTGGINEQFF
TRBJ2-3 TRBV6-4 - - TGTGCCAGCAGTCACCAATTTACAGATACGCAGTATTTT CASSHQFTDTQYF
TRBJ2-7 TRBV7-6 - - TGTGCCAGCAGCTTAGCGGGGGGTGTCGGTGACGAGCAGTACTTC CASSLAGGVGDEQYF
TRBJ2-2 TRBV19 - TRBD1 TGTGCCAGTAGTATAGGAGGGGGCCGGACCGGGGAGCTGTTTTTT CASSIGGGRTGELFF
TRBJ2-3 TRBV7-9 - - TGTGCCAGCAGTCTACTAGACCACACAGATACGCAGTATTTT CASSLLDHTDTQYF
TRBJ2-1 TRBV5-1 - TRBD1 TGCGCCAGCAGCTTGGCCTTGACAGGGCAGGGAGAGCAGTTCTTC CASSLALTGQGEQFF
TRBJ1-3 TRBV6-1 - - TGTGCCAGCAGTGGCAGAAACACCATATATTTT CASSGRNTIYF
TRBJ2-7 TRBV5-1 - - TGCGCCAGCAGCTTGGAGGGGGATGACGAGCAGTACTTC CASSLEGDDEQYF
TRBJ1-2 TRBV19 - - TGTGCCAGTAGTGGGGGGACACCTTTCTATGGCTACACCTTC CASSGGTPFYGYTF
TRBJ1-2 TRBV28 - - TGTGCCAGCAGTTTGAAATCTAACTATGGCTACACCTTC CASSLKSNYGYTF
TRBJ1-5 TRBV30 once - TGTGCAATGGAGGGTGCAGGGTCGTACAATCAGCCCCAGCATTTT CAMEGAGSYNQPQHF
TRBJ1-3 TRBV4-3 - - TGCGCCAGCAGCCAAGATTCGGGCGCCCGCCTGTCTGGAAACACCATATATTTT CASSQDSGARLSGNTIYF
TRBJ2-3 TRBV30 - TRBD2 TGTGCCTGGAGAAGTACTAGCGGGACGGATACGCAGTATTTT CAWRSTSGTDTQYF